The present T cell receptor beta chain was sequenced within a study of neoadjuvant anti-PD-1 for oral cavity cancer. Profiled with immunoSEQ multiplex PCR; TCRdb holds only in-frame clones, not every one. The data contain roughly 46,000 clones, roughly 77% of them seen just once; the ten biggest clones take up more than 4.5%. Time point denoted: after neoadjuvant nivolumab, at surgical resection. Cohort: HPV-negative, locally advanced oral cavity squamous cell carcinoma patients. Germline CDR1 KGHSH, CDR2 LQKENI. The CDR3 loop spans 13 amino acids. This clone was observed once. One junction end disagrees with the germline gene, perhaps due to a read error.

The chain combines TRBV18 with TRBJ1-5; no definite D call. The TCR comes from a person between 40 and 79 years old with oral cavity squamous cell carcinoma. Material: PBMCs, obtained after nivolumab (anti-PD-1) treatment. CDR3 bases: TGTGCCAGCTCACCACTAACAGATCAGGCCCAGCATTTT. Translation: CASSPLTDQAQHF.